A single T cell receptor beta chain is shown here with its context. Its target is not known. These data come from a study of T cells in localized non-small cell lung cancer. Study-level findings and limits: Tumor samples were not multi-region, leaving intratumor heterogeneity unexcluded. The study found T cell clonality highest in uninvolved adjacent lung, above tumor.

Data came from immunoSEQ multiplex PCR; TCRdb stores just in-frame clones and leaves some out. The sample includes about 40,000 clones, around 87% of them seen just once. The sequencing used peripheral blood, collected before any cancer treatment. This TCR came from a man aged 18-49 years with stage I lung adenocarcinoma.

The CDR3 nucleotides read TGTGCCAGCAGTGAACGGCAGGGGGTAAACGAGCAGTACTTC. Translation gives CASSERQGVNEQYF. The V gene is TRBV6-4, the J gene TRBJ2-7, with 7 bases matching TRBD1. V lost 3 bases to trimming and J lost 5 bases; unmatched junction nucleotides: 7. Germline V gene lookup returns CDR1 MRHNA and CDR2 SNTAGT. The CDR3 has 14 residues.